Sequencing of this T cell receptor beta chain was carried out in a study of technical replicates of blood from several donors. Sequencing was performed with immunoSEQ multiplex PCR; in TCRdb, only in-frame clones are kept and a portion is missing. This sample has 53,000 or so clones, with 85% to 90% found just once. The CDR3 consists of 15 residues. Germline lookup yields CDR1 MNHNS and CDR2 SASEGT. The V end lost 1 base, the J end lost 7 bases, and 14 bases lay between the germline ends. Sequencing used PBMCs. This clonotype was obtained from a human donor in good health. Some clones in this sample may be carry-over from other donors' samples. The rearrangement uses TRBV6-1 and TRBJ2-1; perhaps TRBD2 as D (6 bases). The CDR3 loop is CASSEVEAGKNEQFF. The CDR3 nucleotides are TGTGCCAGCAGTGAAGTGGAGGCGGGGAAGAATGAGCAGTTCTTC.